What follows are 23 T cell receptor beta chains derived from one specimen sequenced in a study of T-cell reconstitution after alpha-beta-depleted transplantation in children. Preparation of the TCRbeta library was carried out with unique molecular identifiers. One entry per CDR3 protein, called by TCRdb with MiXCR from the PCR reads. The sample has a few hundred thousand distinct CDR3 sequences, approximately 23% seen once. Sequenced material: PBMCs, mostly from graft donor cells, taken 180 days after TCRalphabeta/CD19-depleted stem cell transplant. The receptor source for this set is a male patient under 18 who had a stem cell transplant for acute lymphoblastic leukemia, so the T cells may come from the graft donor.

The gene calls are TRBV28 and TRBJ1-2; D call uncertain. This CDR3 spans 12 amino acids. Per the germline V gene, CDR1 is MDHEN and CDR2 is SYDVKM. The V and J ends lost 8 bases and 0 bases respectively, with 7 bases between them. Written as DNA, the CDR3 is TGTGCCAGCGGCTTGGCTAACTATGGCTACACCTTC. Encoded protein: CASGLANYGYTF.

This chain uses TRBV25-1 with TRBJ1-1, with D possibly being TRBD1 (6 bases). This CDR3 has 15 amino acids. V gave up 5 bases and J gave up 0 bases, with 13 bases separating them. Germline assignment: CDR1 MGHDK and CDR2 SYGVNS. In nucleotides, the CDR3 is TGTGCCAGCAGTCCGGACAGTTATATGAACACTGAAGCTTTCTTT. The encoded protein is CASSPDSYMNTEAFF. Variable domain in full (rest from reference TRBV25-1 and TRBJ1-1): EADIYQTPRYLVIGTGKKITLECSQTMGHDKMYWYQQDPGMELHLIHYSYGVNSTEKGDLSSESTVSRIRTEHFPLTLESARPSHTSQYLCASSPDSYMNTEAFFGQGTRLTVV.

The chain couples TRBV4-1 to TRBJ2-1; D is perhaps TRBD2 (6 bases). CDR3 length: 16 residues. The V gene lost 1 base and the J gene lost 5 bases, with 15 bases spanning the gap. The germline gives CDR1 MGHRA, CDR2 YSYEKL. CDR3 in amino acids: CASSQAASGRHNEQFF. CDR3 coding DNA: TGCGCCAGCAGCCAAGCTGCATCAGGGAGGCACAATGAGCAGTTCTTC.

CDR3 nucleotides: TGTGCCACCAGTGATTTCGTCGGGGATGAGCAGTTCTTC. It specifies CATSDFVGDEQFF. J is TRBJ2-1 and V is TRBV24-1; TRBD2 might be the D (5 bases). The CDR3 has 13 residues. Germline CDR1 reads KGHDR; CDR2 reads SFDVKD. V was cut by 1 base and J by 8 bases, with 8 bases left in between.

The chain couples TRBV18 to TRBJ2-7, with 8 bases lining up with TRBD1. The V segment lost 8 bases and the J segment 3 bases; nucleotides outside the gene matches: 6. Germline loops: CDR1 KGHSH, CDR2 LQKENI. The CDR3 extends over 13 amino acids. In nucleotides, the CDR3 is TGTGCCAGCGGTTCCGGGACAGGCTACGAGCAGTACTTC. Residues: CASGSGTGYEQYF. Full variable domain (remainder filled in from reference TRBV18 and TRBJ2-7): NAGVMQNPRHLVRRRGQEARLRCSPMKGHSHVYWYRQLPEEGLKFMVYLQKENIIDESGMPKERFSAEFPKEGPSILRIQQVVRGDSAAYFCASGSGTGYEQYFGPGTRLTVT.

The rearrangement uses TRBV20-1 and TRBJ2-3, with a weak D call TRBD2 (6 bases). V lost 3 bases to trimming and J lost 0 bases, with 7 bases between them. The CDR3 loop spans 13 amino acids. Germline V gene sequence: CDR1 DFQATT, CDR2 SNEGSKA (reference sequence). The DNA of the CDR3 is TGCAGTGCTAGTCGGGGGAGCACAGATACGCAGTATTTT. It is translated as CSASRGSTDTQYF.

V usage is TRBV12-3 or TRBV12-4 and J usage is TRBJ2-1; D unclear. V lost 5 bases and J lost 5, with 10 bases in between. The CDR3 length is 13 residues. Written as DNA, the CDR3 is TGTGCCAGCAGTCCCAACCTTAACAATGAGCAGTTCTTC. This encodes CASSPNLNNEQFF.

This clonotype was observed many times. The V call is TRBV5-1, the J call TRBJ2-5; TRBD1 is a possible D gene (5 bases). The CDR3 is made up of 14 amino acids. Trimming shortened V by 4 bases and J by 4 bases, and 14 bases separated the two germline ends. Germline V lookup: CDR1 SGHRS, CDR2 YFSETQ. The CDR3 DNA follows: TGCGCCAGCAGCCCCCGGCAGGGTAGAGAGACCCAGTACTTC. Amino acid sequence: CASSPRQGRETQYF.

The chain links TRBV7-2 to TRBJ2-7; 7 bases agree with TRBD2. The CDR3 has 15 amino acids. V dropped 0 bases and J dropped 2; count of bases not matched to a gene: 4. Germline V gene data show CDR1 as SGHTA and CDR2 as FQGNSA. The DNA of the CDR3 is TGTGCCAGCAGCTTAGCTAGTGGGGGGGCCTACGAGCAGTACTTC. Translating it yields CASSLASGGAYEQYF. The whole variable domain, remainder taken from reference TRBV7-2 and TRBJ2-7, is GAGVSQSPSNKVTEKGKDVELRCDPISGHTALYWYRQSLGQGLEFLIYFQGNSAPDKSGLPSDRFSAERTGGSVSTLTIQRTQQEDSAVYLCASSLASGGAYEQYFGPGTRLTVT.

This clonotype came up a few times. The V gene is TRBV29-1, the J gene TRBJ2-1; no clear D gene. Germline lookup yields CDR1 SQVTM and CDR2 ANQGSEA. The CDR3 consists of 13 residues. V gave up 5 bases and J gave up 0 bases, with 8 bases separating them. CDR3 region: CSVSHSSYNEQFF. Written as DNA, the CDR3 is TGCAGCGTTTCCCATAGCTCCTACAATGAGCAGTTCTTC.

The chain couples TRBV12-3 or TRBV12-4 to TRBJ2-7, with 13 bases aligning to TRBD2. The trim removed 6 bases at V and 1 base at J, leaving 3 bases unmatched. The CDR3 has 15 residues. The CDR3, as DNA: TGTGCCAGCAGCCCACTAGCGGGAGGGTCCTACGAGCAGTACTTC. It is translated as CASSPLAGGSYEQYF.

The V call is TRBV27, the J call TRBJ1-6, with D uncertain. V was pared by 3 bases and J by 7 bases, with 10 bases between. The CDR3 consists of 14 residues. Germline V gives CDR1 MNHEY, CDR2 SMNVEV (reference sequence). The CDR3 DNA sequence: TGTGCCAGCAGTTTCAGGTTTTGGAATTCACCCCTCCACTTT. Translating gives CASSFRFWNSPLHF.

The chain couples TRBV6-1 to TRBJ2-1; no reliable D call. The CDR3 has 16 amino acids. The V gene's germline CDR1 is MNHNS and CDR2 SASEGT. V was clipped by 7 bases and J by 0 bases, with 16 bases between them. The CDR3 reads CASNRWRRSSYNEQFF. DNA for the CDR3: TGTGCCAGCAACCGCTGGCGGCGTAGCTCCTACAATGAGCAGTTCTTC.

V is TRBV6-1 and J is TRBJ1-6; TRBD1 matches at 7 bases. From germline, CDR1 is MNHNS and CDR2 SASEGT. J gave up 5 bases and V 6 bases, and 16 bases lay outside the gene matches. The CDR3 covers 18 residues. CDR3 DNA: TGTGCCAGCAGACTTCCTAGGGGTCCACAGGGGAATAATTCACCCCTCCACTTT. Encoded protein: CASRLPRGPQGNNSPLHF.

Only a few counts were recorded for this clonotype. The rearrangement joins TRBV7-8 to TRBJ2-1; TRBD1 is a possible D gene (8 bases). Germline V gene data show CDR1 as SGHVS and CDR2 as FQNEAQ. Trimming left V 6 bases short and J 8 bases short, with 32 bases between. This CDR3 is built from 19 residues. The CDR3 sequence: CASRRKGARGREWGHEQFF. The CDR3 nucleotides are TGTGCCAGCAGGCGAAAGGGAGCCAGGGGGCGGGAGTGGGGCCATGAGCAGTTCTTC.

This clonotype was counted between two and nine times. V is TRBV5-1 and J is TRBJ1-1, with D possibly being TRBD1 (5 bases). CDR1 and CDR2 from the germline V gene are SGHRS and YFSETQ. The CDR3 extends over 15 amino acids. V lost 4 bases and J 1 base, leaving 14 bases between the germline ends. CDR3 in amino acids: CASSPKTEPNTEAFF. CDR3 coding DNA: TGCGCCAGCAGCCCGAAGACAGAACCGAACACTGAAGCTTTCTTT.

The CDR3 sequence: CSARGPGKPGELFF. Written as DNA, the CDR3 is TGCAGTGCTAGAGGGCCAGGGAAGCCCGGGGAGCTGTTTTTT. The V call is TRBV20-1, the J call TRBJ2-2, with a tentative D call TRBD1 (5 bases). The CDR3 covers 14 residues. Germline V gives CDR1 DFQATT, CDR2 SNEGSKA (reference sequence). V was clipped by 1 base and J by 6 bases, with 12 bases between them.

CDR3: CASSSTSGRAALSYEQYF. The CDR3 DNA reads TGTGCCAGTAGTTCGACTAGCGGGAGGGCCGCCCTCTCCTACGAGCAGTACTTC. This sequence joins TRBV19 and TRBJ2-7; the match to TRBD2 covers 14 bases. Germline CDR1 reads LNHDA; CDR2 reads SQIVND (reference sequence). With 5 bases clipped from V and 0 bases from J, the junction kept 9 bases outside the gene matches. CDR3 length: 18 amino acids.

This chain joins TRBV5-4 and TRBJ2-2, with a tentative D call TRBD2 (5 bases). V lost 4 bases, J lost 1 base, and 11 bases lay in between. CDR1 is SGHNT, CDR2 YYREEE, per germline (reference sequence). The CDR3 runs 15 residues. In nucleotides, the CDR3 is TGTGCCAGCAGCACCCTCGGGATGAACACCGGGGAGCTGTTTTTT. As protein: CASSTLGMNTGELFF.

The V call is TRBV7-8, the J call TRBJ2-1; 7 bases agree with TRBD2. The CDR3 sequence is 17 residues long. Per the germline V gene, CDR1 is SGHVS and CDR2 is FQNEAQ. The V gene end was trimmed by 1 base and the J gene end by 1 base; junction bases not matched to a gene: 7. The CDR3 loop reads CASSLESSGISYNEQFF. The CDR3, as DNA: TGTGCCAGCAGCTTAGAATCGAGCGGGATTTCCTACAATGAGCAGTTCTTC.

The rearrangement joins TRBV3-1 to TRBJ1-1; unclear D gene. V was shortened by 4 bases and J by 0 bases, with 15 bases between the two germline ends. The V gene's germline CDR1 is LGHDT and CDR2 YNNKEL (reference sequence). The CDR3 spans 16 residues. As DNA, the CDR3 is TGTGCCAGCAGCCCTAGAAGGCTTCCCTTGAACACTGAAGCTTTCTTT. Translation gives CASSPRRLPLNTEAFF.

The chain joins TRBV20-1 to TRBJ1-2, with D possibly matching TRBD1 (6 bases). Germline loops: CDR1 DFQATT, CDR2 SNEGSKA (reference sequence). V was clipped by 0 bases and J by 5 bases, with 22 bases between them. This CDR3 region has 17 residues. In DNA form, the CDR3 reads TGCAGTGCTAGAGACTGGGGGACGGGGGGCGCAGTTTATGGCTACACCTTC. Its translation: CSARDWGTGGAVYGYTF.

This clonotype has only a few counts. The chain uses TRBV6-5 and TRBJ2-7, with 10 bases identical to TRBD2. This CDR3 comprises 14 residues. Germline loops: CDR1 MNHEY, CDR2 SVGAGI. The J segment lost 7 bases and the V segment lost 4 bases, leaving 7 bases of the junction unmatched. This CDR3 is CASSSLAGVSEQYF. CDR3 coding DNA: TGTGCCAGCAGTTCTCTAGCGGGAGTGAGTGAGCAGTACTTC.